The 31 T cell receptor beta chains in this list originate from one sample, sequenced in a study of T cell repertoires in cytomegalovirus infection. TCRdb reprocessed the reads with MiXCR, giving one entry per CDR3 protein. The profile shows hundreds of thousands of distinct CDR3 sequences, more than 8% of them singletons. Sequenced sample: PBMCs. The receptor set was obtained from a human donor in good health (CMV status not recorded). Some clones in this sample may be carry-over from other donors' samples.

V and J are TRBV25-1 and TRBJ2-1; D is possibly TRBD1 (6 bases). The CDR3 is 18 residues long. Trimming shortened V by 3 bases and J by 8 bases, and 26 bases separated the two germline ends. The germline V gene encodes CDR1 MGHDK and CDR2 SYGVNS. The CDR3 is CASSEGAGGRVDPDEQFF. DNA for the CDR3: TGTGCCAGCAGTGAGGGGGCTGGGGGCAGGGTAGACCCAGATGAGCAGTTCTTC.

This clonotype was counted many times. This rearrangement joins TRBV12-3 or TRBV12-4 to TRBJ2-5; D is unresolved. Between the trimmed V and J ends, which lost 3 bases and 4 bases, there was a span of 12 bases. The CDR3 sequence is 14 residues long. The CDR3 here is CASSLLGTRETQYF. The CDR3 nucleotides read TGTGCCAGCAGTTTGCTCGGCACGCGAGAGACCCAGTACTTC.

This clonotype was counted many times. The rearrangement joins TRBV7-2 to TRBJ2-7; weak D call: TRBD2 (6 bases). V dropped 5 bases and J dropped 3 bases, with 20 bases sitting between them. Germline CDR1 SGHTA, CDR2 FQGNSA. The length of the CDR3 is 16 residues. The CDR3 DNA reads as TGTGCCAGCAGCATTGCATCCGGGACTGGCAACTACGAGCAGTACTTC. Encoded protein: CASSIASGTGNYEQYF.

This clonotype has ten or more counts. The chain combines TRBV28 with TRBJ2-4; D is perhaps TRBD1 (6 bases). Germline V CDR1 and CDR2: MDHEN, SYDVKM. The ends were cut back, 6 bases at V and 6 bases at J, with 15 bases in the middle. The CDR3 extends over 14 amino acids. CDR3 amino acids: CASSRSAGANIQYF. The CDR3 DNA is TGTGCCAGCAGCCGATCGGCAGGGGCAAACATTCAGTACTTC.

The genes are TRBV20-1 and TRBJ2-6; weak D call: TRBD1 (6 bases). Germline values: CDR1 DFQATT, CDR2 SNEGSKA (reference sequence). V was cut by 6 bases and J by 0 bases, with 15 bases left in between. The CDR3 has 16 residues. CDR3 sequence reads: CSALSGQNSGANVLTF. The CDR3 DNA reads as TGCAGTGCCCTCTCGGGACAAAACTCTGGGGCCAACGTCCTGACTTTC.

This clonotype was observed many times. This sequence joins TRBV7-2 and TRBJ2-1; 9 bases align to TRBD1. CDR3 length equals 17 residues. CDR1 is SGHTA and CDR2 is FQGNSA in the germline V gene. The ends lost 5 bases at V and 8 bases at J; junction bases unmatched: 16. CDR3 sequence reads: CASSTLSNRGQGDEQFF. For the CDR3, the DNA is TGTGCCAGCAGCACCCTGAGCAACAGGGGGCAAGGTGATGAGCAGTTCTTC.

J is TRBJ2-7 and V is TRBV15; no clear D gene. This CDR3 contains 11 residues. V gave up 4 bases and J gave up 2 bases, with 3 bases separating them. Germline CDR1 LNHNV, CDR2 YYDKDF (reference sequence). The CDR3 coding sequence is TGTGCCACCAGCAAGGCCTACGAGCAGTACTTC. It is translated as CATSKAYEQYF.

This clonotype was counted between two and nine times. V is TRBV27 and J is TRBJ2-3; the D is unclear. The V and J ends lost 4 bases and 2 bases respectively, with 7 bases between them. The CDR3 runs 13 residues. Germline V lookup: CDR1 MNHEY, CDR2 SMNVEV (reference sequence). The CDR3 loop reads CASSSVDTDTQYF. The DNA for the CDR3 is TGTGCCAGCAGTTCCGTAGACACAGATACGCAGTATTTT.

This clonotype was seen a handful of times. The chain combines TRBV18 with TRBJ2-7; weak D call: TRBD1 (5 bases). Trimming stripped 3 bases from V and 7 bases from J, with 13 bases between. The germline gives CDR1 KGHSH, CDR2 LQKENI. The CDR3 totals 13 residues. The CDR3 DNA is TGTGCCAGCTCACCCAGGGAACAGTCGGAGCAGTACTTC. This gives the protein CASSPREQSEQYF.

A word on this clonotype: Germline is not matched at one junction end, which may reflect a read error. The CDR3 here is CASSGGGFGELFF. In nucleotides, the CDR3 is TGTGCCAGCTCGGGGGGGGGGTTCGGGGAGCTGTTTTTT. The chain carries TRBV4-1 and TRBJ2-2; the match to TRBD2 covers 8 bases. The CDR3 contains 13 residues. The germline V gene encodes CDR1 MGHRA and CDR2 YSYEKL.

This rearrangement joins TRBV23-1 to TRBJ1-1; D gene ambiguous. TRBV23-1 falls under the ORF class, with uncertain function. V dropped 2 bases and J dropped 6 bases, with 19 bases sitting between them. The CDR3 consists of 16 residues. CDR3 residues: CASSQIAWARVSEAFF. CDR3 in DNA: TGCGCCAGCAGTCAAATCGCCTGGGCTCGTGTCTCTGAAGCTTTCTTT.

The gene calls are TRBV6-8 and TRBJ2-6, with no clear D. V was clipped by 2 bases and J by 1 base, with 6 bases between them. The CDR3 sequence is 15 residues long. CDR1 and CDR2 (germline): MNHGY, SAAAGT. CDR3: CASSYVDSGANVLTF. Written as DNA, the CDR3 is TGTGCCAGCAGTTACGTAGATTCTGGGGCCAACGTCCTGACTTTC.

A few counts support this clonotype. The chain uses TRBV28 and TRBJ1-1, with D unclear. There are 14 residues in the CDR3. Deletions cut 5 bases from V and 4 bases from J, with 14 bases between. Germline CDR1 reads MDHEN; CDR2 reads SYDVKM. The CDR3 DNA sequence: TGTGCCAGCAGTCCCCTGGGAGGGATCACTGAAGCTTTCTTT. Residues: CASSPLGGITEAFF.

This clonotype was observed a few times. The chain couples TRBV24-1 to TRBJ1-5; 9 bases are a match to TRBD1. The CDR3 totals 12 residues. V gave up 9 bases and J gave up 4 bases; unmatched junction bases: 0. Germline V lookup: CDR1 KGHDR, CDR2 SFDVKD. The CDR3 DNA reads TGTGCCACCGGGACAGGGAATCAGCCCCAGCATTTT. Encoded protein: CATGTGNQPQHF.

The chain couples TRBV11-2 to TRBJ2-7; TRBD2 agrees at 7 bases. Trimming took 5 bases from V and 3 from J; bases not matched to a gene: 4. CDR3 length equals 13 residues. Germline V CDR1 and CDR2: SGHAT, FQNNGV. The CDR3 DNA reads as TGTGCCAGCAGCACCCGGGGGGACTACGAGCAGTACTTC. It specifies CASSTRGDYEQYF. Looking up the rest from reference TRBV11-2 and TRBJ2-7 gives the full variable domain: EAGVAQSPRYKIIEKRQSVAFWCNPISGHATLYWYQQILGQGPKLLIQFQNNGVVDDSQLPKDRFSAERLKGVDSTLKIQPAKLEDSAVYLCASSTRGDYEQYFGPGTRLTVT.

This clonotype showed up many times. The chain has TRBV7-2 and TRBJ2-7, with D unresolved. The CDR3 is 14 amino acids. The V gene lost 4 bases and the J gene lost 5 bases, with 15 bases spanning the gap. Germline CDR1 and CDR2: SGHTA and FQGNSA. CDR3 nucleotides: TGTGCCAGCAGCTCGCACGGGTTGCTAGACGAGCAGTACTTC. Its translation is CASSSHGLLDEQYF. The full variable domain, completed using reference TRBV7-2 and TRBJ2-7, is GAGVSQSPSNKVTEKGKDVELRCDPISGHTALYWYRQSLGQGLEFLIYFQGNSAPDKSGLPSDRFSAERTGGSVSTLTIQRTQQEDSAVYLCASSSHGLLDEQYFGPGTRLTVT.

The V call is TRBV19, the J call TRBJ2-3; possibly TRBD1 or TRBD2 for D (5 bases each). CDR1 and CDR2 (germline): LNHDA, SQIVND (reference sequence). This CDR3 comprises 18 residues. V shed 3 bases and J shed 1 base, with 20 bases lying between them. The CDR3 DNA reads TGTGCCAGTAGTATTACGCCCACTGGCAGAGGGGGCACAGATACGCAGTATTTT. Translation gives CASSITPTGRGGTDTQYF. The variable domain in full, with the rest retrieved from reference TRBV19 and TRBJ2-3, is DGGITQSPKYLFRKEGQNVTLSCEQNLNHDAMYWYRQDPGQGLRLIYYSQIVNDFQKGDIAEGYSVSREKKESFPLTVTSAQKNPTAFYLCASSITPTGRGGTDTQYFGPGTRLTVL.

This sequence joins TRBV9 and TRBJ2-5, with D unresolved. This CDR3 spans 13 amino acids. The V gene lost 6 bases and the J gene lost 7 bases, with 16 bases spanning the gap. Looked up from germline, CDR1 is SGDLS and CDR2 is YYNGEE. In DNA, the CDR3 is TGTGCCAGCACGCGTGACGGCCGTCTGACCCAGTACTTC. Residues: CASTRDGRLTQYF.

This clonotype was counted a few times. J is TRBJ2-1 and V is TRBV6-2 or TRBV6-3; 13 bases match TRBD2. This CDR3 has 16 residues. The germline gives CDR1 MNHEY, CDR2 SVGEGT. Trimming took 5 bases from V and 8 from J; bases not matched to a gene: 9. The CDR3 sequence: CASSPITSGRAHEQFF. As DNA, the CDR3 is TGTGCCAGCAGTCCGATCACTAGCGGGAGGGCCCATGAGCAGTTCTTC.

This clonotype was observed at least ten times. The rearrangement joins TRBV7-9 to TRBJ1-5, with D possibly matching TRBD1 (6 bases). The CDR3 is made up of 15 amino acids. The germline V gene encodes CDR1 SEHNR and CDR2 FQNEAQ (reference sequence). The V end lost 5 bases, the J end lost 7 bases, and 18 bases lay between the germline ends. In nucleotides, the CDR3 is TGTGCCAGCAGCCTAGGTGGGGGCATGGGACAGCCCCAGCATTTT. It is translated as CASSLGGGMGQPQHF.

This clonotype showed up many times. V usage is TRBV7-2 and J usage is TRBJ2-7, with 7 positions matching TRBD1. This CDR3 has 17 residues. V shed 5 bases, J shed 0 bases, and the junction held 13 bases outside the gene matches. Germline CDR1 is SGHTA and CDR2 is FQGNSA. The CDR3 coding sequence is TGTGCCAGCAGCATGACCCGACAGGGTTCACTCTCCTACGAGCAGTACTTC. Translating gives CASSMTRQGSLSYEQYF.

A word on this clonotype: A much larger clone differs from this one at a single base, so this may be a read error. V and J are TRBV10-2 and TRBJ2-7; 7 positions match TRBD2. J was trimmed by 2 bases and V by 4 bases; bases with no gene match: 8. The CDR3 consists of 15 residues. Germline CDR1 and CDR2: WSHSY and SAAADI. CDR3 bases: TGCGCCAGCAGTGTTGGCGGGAGTGGGACCTACGAGCAGTACTTC. This codes for CASSVGGSGTYEQYF.

This clonotype was seen ten or more times. This sequence joins TRBV4-1 and TRBJ2-3, with D tentatively TRBD1 or TRBD2 (5 bases each). Germline loops: CDR1 MGHRA, CDR2 YSYEKL. V dropped 3 bases and J dropped 0 bases, with 28 bases sitting between them. The CDR3 totals 21 residues. The CDR3 is CASSHSYGTSLIPLSTDTQYF. DNA of the CDR3: TGCGCCAGCAGCCACAGTTATGGGACCTCACTTATCCCCCTTAGCACAGATACGCAGTATTTT.

About this clonotype itself: Relative to the germline gene, one junction end is altered; a read error may explain this. The V call is TRBV11-2, the J call TRBJ2-1; maybe TRBD2 (5 bases). This CDR3 comprises 12 residues. Germline-derived CDR1 and CDR2 are SGHAT and FQNNGV. DNA of the CDR3: TGTGCCAGCAGCTTGGACCGACTACTCCGAATCTTC. Protein: CASSLDRLLRIF.

In its sample, this clonotype was seen many times. This chain links TRBV7-2 with TRBJ2-5, with 8 bases that match TRBD2. The length of the CDR3 is 15 residues. The V gene's germline CDR1 is SGHTA and CDR2 FQGNSA. After removal of 6 bases from V and 2 bases from J, the junction contained 8 bases not matched to a gene. The CDR3 DNA reads TGTGCCAGCAGATCCCCGGGGGGGGGACAAGAGACCCAGTACTTC. This sequence encodes CASRSPGGGQETQYF.

In this sample, this clonotype turned up many times. The chain is built from TRBV7-8 and TRBJ2-2; 7 nucleotides align to TRBD2. With 8 bases clipped from V and 0 bases from J, the junction kept 9 bases outside the gene matches. Germline V gene sequence: CDR1 SGHVS, CDR2 FQNEAQ. The CDR3 loop spans 16 amino acids. The CDR3 region is CASRGGSGSNTGELFF. CDR3 nucleotides: TGTGCCAGCCGGGGTGGTAGCGGGTCGAACACCGGGGAGCTGTTTTTT.

V and J are TRBV19 and TRBJ1-2, with D unclear. CDR1 is LNHDA, CDR2 SQIVND, per germline (reference sequence). This CDR3 is built from 13 residues. V lost 3 bases and J 7 bases, leaving 12 bases between the germline ends. CDR3 residues: CASSIPLHSGYTF. The CDR3 coding sequence is TGTGCCAGTAGTATCCCCCTACACTCTGGCTACACCTTC.

V and J are TRBV11-2 and TRBJ1-2; no firm D call. From germline, CDR1 is SGHAT and CDR2 FQNNGV. This CDR3 is built from 15 residues. V gave up 5 bases and J gave up 4 bases, with 17 bases separating them. The CDR3 protein is CASSHNLGVAYGYTF. In DNA, the CDR3 is TGTGCCAGCAGCCATAACCTCGGGGTTGCCTATGGCTACACCTTC.

In its sample, this clonotype was seen many times. The chain combines TRBV6-2 or TRBV6-3 with TRBJ2-7, with TRBD1 identical over 7 bases. Per germline, CDR1 MNHEY and CDR2 SVGEGT. The J segment lost 3 bases and the V segment lost 2 bases, leaving 4 bases of the junction unmatched. This CDR3 spans 14 amino acids. The CDR3: CASSYRDSHYEQYF. The CDR3 region has the DNA TGTGCCAGCAGTTACCGGGACAGCCACTACGAGCAGTACTTC.

This clonotype has more than one count but fewer than ten. In DNA form, the CDR3 reads TGTGCCAGCAGCCATAATAGAGACACCGGGGAGCTGTTTTTT. Its protein is CASSHNRDTGELFF. This chain connects TRBV16 to TRBJ2-2, with D unclear. Between the trimmed V and J ends, which lost 3 bases and 3 bases, there was a span of 8 bases. From germline, CDR1 is KGHSY and CDR2 FQNENV. The CDR3 sequence is 14 residues long.

A few counts support this clonotype. This chain joins TRBV29-1 and TRBJ1-2; TRBD1 is a possible D gene (6 bases). CDR1 is SQVTM, CDR2 ANQGSEA, per germline. V was clipped by 5 bases and J by 8 bases, with 30 bases between them. The CDR3 is made up of 17 amino acids. The CDR3 DNA reads TGCAGCGTTCCTACAATCCGTCGGGGGGCGCCCCCAGGGGGCTACACCTTC. It is translated as CSVPTIRRGAPPGGYTF.